This T cell receptor beta chain was retrieved from a study of memory CD4+ T cells and cytomegalovirus serostatus. About the study: Of the healthy Belgian adults, several were CMV seropositive and fewer than 30 seronegative.

Single viable CD3+CD4+CD8-CD45RO+ cells were sorted as the memory CD4+ T cells. V shed 5 bases and J 0 bases; nucleotides not matched to a gene: 7. CDR3 length: 17 amino acids. CDR1 is LNHDA, CDR2 SQIVND, per germline (reference sequence). TCRdb's table, derived via immunoSEQ multiplex PCR, lists solely in-frame clones and lacks some. The data contain more than 45,000 clones, approximately 80% of them singletons. This clone was seen just once. V gene TRBV19 combines with J gene TRBJ1-4; 9 nucleotides align to TRBD1. The TCR sequence derives from an adult in good health and CMV-seronegative. The material sequenced was memory CD4+ T cells from blood. The CDR3 bases are TGTGCCAGTAGTGCCCCGAGGGACAGGGCAACTAATGAAAAACTGTTTTTT. It yields the protein CASSAPRDRATNEKLFF.